These 28 T cell receptor beta chains share one sample of origin, sequenced in a study of cytomegalovirus exposure and HLA in healthy donors. The PCR had 60 Vbeta and 13 Jbeta primers. Data came from immunoSEQ multiplex PCR; TCRdb stores just in-frame clones and leaves some out. The repertoire holds fewer than 300,000 clones, with 80% to 90% as singletons. Source material: PBMCs. Source of these receptors: a man in his forties or fifties in good health and CMV-seropositive.

The V and J genes are TRBV18 and TRBJ2-5; weak D call: TRBD1 (6 bases). The CDR3 is 14 residues long. The germline CDR1 and CDR2 sequences are KGHSH and LQKENI. V lost 6 bases and J 4 bases, leaving 15 bases between the germline ends. The CDR3 loop reads CASSPNRVPETQYF. The CDR3 DNA sequence: TGTGCCAGCTCGCCGAACAGGGTCCCAGAGACCCAGTACTTC.

This chain uses TRBV6-6 with TRBJ1-5, with a tentative D call TRBD1 (6 bases). The CDR3 length is 16 residues. Germline CDR1 reads MNHNY; CDR2 reads SVGAGI (reference sequence). With 6 bases removed from V and 2 bases from J, the gap between germline ends came to 17 bases. CDR3: CASSPVGASGNQPQHF. Written as DNA, the CDR3 is TGTGCCAGCAGCCCCGTGGGGGCAAGTGGCAATCAGCCCCAGCATTTT.

This chain links TRBV2 with TRBJ2-1; TRBD2 matches 16 bases. The junction had 5 bases not matched to a gene; V was cut back by 6 bases and J by 12 bases. CDR1 and CDR2 (germline): SNHLY, FYNNEI. The CDR3 is made up of 14 amino acids. The CDR3 reads CASSRGLAGGAQFF. CDR3 nucleotide sequence: TGTGCCAGCAGCCGGGGACTAGCGGGAGGGGCGCAGTTCTTC. Using reference TRBV2 and TRBJ2-1 for the parts outside the CDR3, the full variable domain is EPEVTQTPSHQVTQMGQEVILRCVPISNHLYFYWYRQILGQKVEFLVSFYNNEISEKSEIFDDQFSVERPDGSNFTLKIRSTKLEDSAMYFCASSRGLAGGAQFFGPGTRLTVL.

Regarding this clone: One junction end does not reproduce the germline sequence, and a read error may be involved. This chain uses TRBV7-9 with TRBJ2-3, with 9 positions matching TRBD2. Germline loops: CDR1 SEHNR, CDR2 FQNEAQ (reference sequence). CDR3 size: 16 residues. CDR3 in amino acids: CSSSLGSGSGTDTQYF. The CDR3 region has the DNA TGTTCCAGCAGCTTAGGTAGCGGGAGTGGTACAGATACGCAGTATTTT.

The V and J genes are TRBV4-3 and TRBJ2-1; 7 bases fit TRBD1. CDR1 and CDR2 (germline): LGHNA, YSLEER. The CDR3 covers 15 residues. Trimming took 4 bases from V and 5 from J; bases not matched to a gene: 8. CDR3: CASSPQGTGDNEQFF. For the CDR3, the DNA is TGCGCCAGCAGCCCACAAGGTACAGGGGACAATGAGCAGTTCTTC.

This clone was observed once. The chain employs TRBV5-6 and TRBJ2-7; 9 bases are shared with TRBD1. V lost 4 bases to trimming and J lost 7 bases; unmatched junction nucleotides: 9. Germline CDR1 SGHDT, CDR2 YYEEEE. This CDR3 region has 14 residues. Here the CDR3 reads CASSPQRQGGEQYF. The CDR3 nucleotides read TGTGCCAGCAGCCCCCAGAGACAGGGGGGGGAGCAGTACTTC.

The gene calls are TRBV5-1 and TRBJ1-2; D ambiguous. Trimming removed 0 bases at V and 8 bases at J, with 17 bases between. The CDR3 is 15 amino acids. CDR1 is SGHRS, CDR2 YFSETQ, per germline. CDR3: CASSLESDAGGGYTF. The CDR3 DNA reads as TGCGCCAGCAGCTTGGAGTCGGACGCCGGCGGGGGCTACACCTTC.

The chain joins TRBV28 to TRBJ2-7; possibly TRBD2 for D (6 bases). There are 14 residues in the CDR3. V was shortened by 3 bases and J by 4 bases, with 13 bases between the two germline ends. CDR1 and CDR2 (germline): MDHEN, SYDVKM. The CDR3 coding sequence is TGTGCCAGCAGTTTCGGAGGGTCTCCTTACGAGCAGTACTTC. Translation gives CASSFGGSPYEQYF.

Written as DNA, the CDR3 is TGTGCCACCAGCAGAGTACAGGGGGCGAACACTGAAGCTTTCTTT. It is translated as CATSRVQGANTEAFF. This sequence joins TRBV15 and TRBJ1-1; 9 bases align to TRBD1. The V gene's germline CDR1 is LNHNV and CDR2 YYDKDF (reference sequence). V lost 1 base to trimming and J lost 1 base; unmatched junction nucleotides: 1. This CDR3 contains 15 residues. Together with reference TRBV15 and TRBJ1-1, the CDR3 gives the full variable domain: DAMVIQNPRYQVTQFGKPVTLSCSQTLNHNVMYWYQQKSSQAPKLLFHYYDKDFNNEADTPDNFQSRRPNTSFCFLDIRSPGLGDTAMYLCATSRVQGANTEAFFGQGTRLTVV.

The V and J genes are TRBV11-2 and TRBJ1-2; 8 bases are a match to TRBD1. Trimming cost V 2 bases and J 8 bases; bases outside gene matches: 13. The CDR3 sequence is 16 residues long. Germline V gene lookup returns CDR1 SGHAT and CDR2 FQNNGV. The CDR3 region has the DNA TGTGCCAGCAGCTTATTGGGTGGCACAGGGGGTCTAGGCTACACCTTC. Protein: CASSLLGGTGGLGYTF.

The CDR3 sequence is CASRGGQGNQPQHF. The CDR3 region has the DNA TGTGCCAGCAGGGGGGGACAGGGCAATCAGCCCCAGCATTTT. This chain links TRBV28 with TRBJ1-5; 8 nucleotides match TRBD1. The CDR3 has 14 residues. CDR1 and CDR2 from the germline V gene are MDHEN and SYDVKM. The junction had 3 bases not matched to a gene; V was cut back by 6 bases and J by 2 bases.

This chain uses TRBV27 with TRBJ1-5, with 7 bases aligning to TRBD1. V trimming: 6 bases; J trimming: 3 bases; junction bases outside the gene matches: 5. The CDR3 totals 14 residues. Germline CDR1 reads MNHEY; CDR2 reads SMNVEV (reference sequence). The CDR3 DNA sequence: TGTGCCAGCAGCCAGGACAGGTTCAATCAGCCCCAGCATTTT. Encoded protein: CASSQDRFNQPQHF.

The J gene is TRBJ2-7, the V gene TRBV7-2; 9 nucleotides line up with TRBD1. The CDR3 spans 14 residues. Germline CDR1 and CDR2: SGHTA and FQGNSA. V lost 6 bases to trimming and J lost 5 bases; unmatched junction nucleotides: 8. CDR3 bases: TGTGCCAGCAGTGCCGGGACAGGGATCCACGAGCAGTACTTC. Translating it yields CASSAGTGIHEQYF.

The chain employs TRBV7-2 and TRBJ2-7, with D perhaps TRBD1 (6 bases). The V gene lost 1 base and the J gene lost 2 bases, with 12 bases spanning the gap. From germline, CDR1 is SGHTA and CDR2 FQGNSA. This CDR3 comprises 15 residues. CDR3 region: CASSLGGTQTYEQYF. The CDR3 coding sequence is TGTGCCAGCAGCTTAGGTGGGACACAAACCTACGAGCAGTACTTC.

This rearrangement joins TRBV7-9 to TRBJ1-1; the D gene is possibly TRBD1 (5 bases). Trimming left V 6 bases short and J 0 bases short, with 14 bases between. Germline V gives CDR1 SEHNR, CDR2 FQNEAQ (reference sequence). The CDR3 has 15 residues. Here the CDR3 DNA reads TGTGCCAGCAGTGCGGACAAATCCATGAACACTGAAGCTTTCTTT. This sequence encodes CASSADKSMNTEAFF.

V is TRBV7-8 and J is TRBJ2-7, with D perhaps matching TRBD2 (5 bases). V lost 1 base, J lost 0 bases, and 16 bases lay in between. Germline loops: CDR1 SGHVS, CDR2 FQNEAQ. CDR3 length: 17 residues. Here the CDR3 DNA reads TGTGCCAGCAGCTTAGGAGGGAGTGTTCGTCTCTCCTACGAGCAGTACTTC. It specifies CASSLGGSVRLSYEQYF.

The rearrangement links TRBV5-1 to TRBJ2-1; D perhaps matches TRBD2 (5 bases). The CDR3 extends over 12 amino acids. The V end lost 1 base, the J end lost 10 bases, and 9 bases lay between the germline ends. Germline values: CDR1 SGHRS, CDR2 YFSETQ. The CDR3 DNA follows: TGCGCCAGCAGCTTGCCCAAGCGGGAGCAGTTCTTC. Amino acids: CASSLPKREQFF.

This sequence joins TRBV6-5 and TRBJ2-6; 7 bases line up with TRBD2. Germline V gene lookup returns CDR1 MNHEY and CDR2 SVGAGI. Trimming at V came to 3 bases and at J to 3 bases, leaving 5 bases not matched to a gene. The CDR3 has 16 residues. CDR3 coding DNA: TGTGCCAGCAGTTATGGCGGGAGTGGTGGGGCCAACGTCCTGACTTTC. Translation: CASSYGGSGGANVLTF.

The rearrangement joins TRBV28 to TRBJ2-3, with a weak D call TRBD2 (6 bases). Trimming left V 3 bases short and J 1 base short, with 17 bases between. Germline V gives CDR1 MDHEN, CDR2 SYDVKM. This CDR3 comprises 17 residues. The CDR3 region has the DNA TGTGCCAGCAGTTTCTTTGCGGGAACCCAGGGCACAGATACGCAGTATTTT. Translating it yields CASSFFAGTQGTDTQYF.

This rearrangement joins TRBV5-1 to TRBJ2-7, with 11 bases aligning to TRBD2. The CDR3 runs 19 residues. Germline V lookup: CDR1 SGHRS, CDR2 YFSETQ. Trimming at V came to 2 bases and at J to 1 base, leaving 14 bases not matched to a gene. Here the CDR3 reads CASSFNQEVAGGPSYEQYF. CDR3 nucleotide sequence: TGCGCCAGCAGCTTCAATCAAGAGGTAGCGGGAGGGCCTTCCTACGAGCAGTACTTC.

The chain has TRBV27 and TRBJ2-7, with a possible D match to TRBD1 (5 bases). V was clipped by 5 bases and J by 0 bases, with 11 bases between them. CDR1 is MNHEY and CDR2 is SMNVEV in the germline V gene (reference sequence). CDR3 length: 14 amino acids. In DNA, the CDR3 is TGTGCCAGCAGTGACAGAGGATTCTCCTACGAGCAGTACTTC. This gives the protein CASSDRGFSYEQYF.

The chain combines TRBV7-8 with TRBJ2-5; 7 nucleotides line up with TRBD1. Germline assignment: CDR1 SGHVS and CDR2 FQNEAQ. This CDR3 is built from 14 residues. V gave up 2 bases and J gave up 1 base; unmatched junction bases: 1. The CDR3 coding sequence is TGTGCCAGCAGCTTAAGGGACAGCCAAGAGACCCAGTACTTC. Protein: CASSLRDSQETQYF.

The CDR3 DNA sequence: TGTGCCAGCTCACCACCGGGTCTATCAGGGGGAAATGAAAAACTGTTTTTT. This codes for CASSPPGLSGGNEKLFF. The V and J genes are TRBV18 and TRBJ1-4; 7 nucleotides line up with TRBD1. The CDR3 loop spans 17 amino acids. Losses at the gene ends were 0 bases for V and 5 bases for J; bases not matched to a gene: 9. Looked up from germline, CDR1 is KGHSH and CDR2 is LQKENI.

V gene TRBV7-9 combines with J gene TRBJ2-7; a weak D match, TRBD1 (6 bases). CDR3 length equals 16 residues. Trimming shortened V by 1 base and J by 3 bases, and 16 bases separated the two germline ends. The germline V gene encodes CDR1 SEHNR and CDR2 FQNEAQ (reference sequence). The CDR3 loop is CASSLEIATGIYEQYF. CDR3 coding DNA: TGTGCCAGCAGCTTAGAGATTGCGACAGGAATCTACGAGCAGTACTTC.

The V gene is TRBV19, the J gene TRBJ2-1; tentative D call: TRBD1 (6 bases). From germline, CDR1 is LNHDA and CDR2 SQIVND (reference sequence). The CDR3 sequence is 13 residues long. Trimming left V 5 bases short and J 6 bases short, with 11 bases between. The CDR3 spells CASSSGHRNEQFF. The CDR3 coding sequence is TGTGCCAGTAGTTCGGGACACCGCAATGAGCAGTTCTTC.

This clone has just a few counts. This rearrangement joins TRBV6-5 to TRBJ1-2, with 7 bases that match TRBD1. The CDR3 consists of 14 residues. After removal of 6 bases from V and 7 bases from J, the junction contained 11 bases not matched to a gene. Germline V CDR1 and CDR2: MNHEY, SVGAGI. CDR3 sequence reads: CASSRTGPRSGYTF. CDR3 DNA sequence: TGTGCCAGCAGCCGGACAGGACCCAGGAGTGGCTACACCTTC.

The chain is built from TRBV2 and TRBJ1-4; D might be TRBD1 (5 bases). V lost 7 bases to trimming and J lost 8 bases, with 11 bases between them. There are 12 residues in the CDR3. CDR1 and CDR2 from the germline V gene are SNHLY and FYNNEI. The CDR3, as DNA: TGTGCCAGCAAGGGGCTAGGGGAAAAACTGTTTTTT. This translates into CASKGLGEKLFF.

This clone turned up a few times. The rearrangement links TRBV6-5 to TRBJ2-7; D remains ambiguous. CDR1 is MNHEY and CDR2 is SVGAGI in the germline V gene. The CDR3 loop spans 13 amino acids. V lost 0 bases to trimming and J lost 1 base, with 4 bases between them. The CDR3 DNA sequence: TGTGCCAGCAGTTACTCGACTTCCTACGAGCAGTACTTC. Protein: CASSYSTSYEQYF.